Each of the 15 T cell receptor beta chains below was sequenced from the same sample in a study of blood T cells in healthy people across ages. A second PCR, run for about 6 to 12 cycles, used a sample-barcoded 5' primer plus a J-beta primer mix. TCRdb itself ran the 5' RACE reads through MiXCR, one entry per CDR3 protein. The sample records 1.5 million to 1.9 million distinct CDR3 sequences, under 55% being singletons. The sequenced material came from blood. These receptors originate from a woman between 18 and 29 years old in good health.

The CDR3 here is CATSRGAASSGIYNEQFF. The CDR3 coding sequence is TGTGCCACCAGCAGAGGTGCGGCGAGTAGCGGGATATACAATGAGCAGTTCTTC. The gene calls are TRBV15 and TRBJ2-1; TRBD2 aligns across 8 bases. Germline values: CDR1 LNHNV, CDR2 YYDKDF (reference sequence). This CDR3 region has 18 residues. Trimming at V came to 1 base and at J to 4 bases, leaving 12 bases not matched to a gene.

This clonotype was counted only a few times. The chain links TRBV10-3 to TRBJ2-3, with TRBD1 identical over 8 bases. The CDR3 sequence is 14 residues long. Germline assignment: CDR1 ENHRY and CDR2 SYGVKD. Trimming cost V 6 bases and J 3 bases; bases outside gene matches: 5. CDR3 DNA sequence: TGTGCCATCAGGGATGGACAGGGTACAGATACGCAGTATTTT. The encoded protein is CAIRDGQGTDTQYF.

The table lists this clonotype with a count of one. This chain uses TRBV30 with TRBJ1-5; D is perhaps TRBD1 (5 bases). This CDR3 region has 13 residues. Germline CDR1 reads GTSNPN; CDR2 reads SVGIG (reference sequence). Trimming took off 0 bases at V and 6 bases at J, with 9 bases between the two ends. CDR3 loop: CAWSVERGQPQHF. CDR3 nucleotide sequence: TGTGCCTGGAGTGTCGAGAGGGGTCAGCCCCAGCATTTT.

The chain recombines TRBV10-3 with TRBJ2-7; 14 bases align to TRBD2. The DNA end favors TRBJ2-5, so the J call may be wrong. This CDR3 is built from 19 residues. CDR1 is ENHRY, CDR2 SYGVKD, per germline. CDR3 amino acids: CATSHGTSGSLRLGGTQYF. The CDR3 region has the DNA TGTGCCACCAGCCATGGGACTAGCGGGAGTTTGAGGTTGGGAGGGACCCAGTACTTC.

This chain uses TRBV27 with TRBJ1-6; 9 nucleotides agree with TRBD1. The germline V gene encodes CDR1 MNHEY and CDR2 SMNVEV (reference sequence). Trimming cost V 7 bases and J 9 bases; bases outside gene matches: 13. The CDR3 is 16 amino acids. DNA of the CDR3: TGTGCCAGCACCCTCGGGACAGGGCCGATAGGTTCACCCCTCCACTTT. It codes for CASTLGTGPIGSPLHF.

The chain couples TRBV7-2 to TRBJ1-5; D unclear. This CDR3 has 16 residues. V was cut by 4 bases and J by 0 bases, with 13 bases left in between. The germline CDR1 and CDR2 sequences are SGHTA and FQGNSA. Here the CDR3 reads CASSSIAGYSNQPQHF. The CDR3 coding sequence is TGTGCCAGCAGCTCAATCGCAGGATATAGCAATCAGCCCCAGCATTTT. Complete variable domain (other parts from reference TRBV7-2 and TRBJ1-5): GAGVSQSPSNKVTEKGKDVELRCDPISGHTALYWYRQSLGQGLEFLIYFQGNSAPDKSGLPSDRFSAERTGGSVSTLTIQRTQQEDSAVYLCASSSIAGYSNQPQHFGDGTRLSIL.

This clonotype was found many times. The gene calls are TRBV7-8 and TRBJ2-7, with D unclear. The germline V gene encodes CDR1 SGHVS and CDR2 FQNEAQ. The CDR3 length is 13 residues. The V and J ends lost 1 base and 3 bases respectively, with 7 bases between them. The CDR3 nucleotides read TGTGCCAGCAGCTTAGTTGTCGGCTACGAGCAGTACTTC. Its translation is CASSLVVGYEQYF.

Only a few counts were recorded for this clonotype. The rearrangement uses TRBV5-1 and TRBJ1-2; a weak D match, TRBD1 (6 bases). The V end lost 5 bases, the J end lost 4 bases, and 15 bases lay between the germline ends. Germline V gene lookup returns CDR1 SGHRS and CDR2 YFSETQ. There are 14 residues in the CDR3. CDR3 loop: CASRRNREGYGYTF. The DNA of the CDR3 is TGCGCCAGCAGGAGGAACAGGGAGGGCTATGGCTACACCTTC.

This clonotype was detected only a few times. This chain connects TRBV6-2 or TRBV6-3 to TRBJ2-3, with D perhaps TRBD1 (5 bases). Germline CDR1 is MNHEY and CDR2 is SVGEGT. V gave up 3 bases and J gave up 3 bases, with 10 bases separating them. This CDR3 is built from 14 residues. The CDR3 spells CASSYLTATDTQYF. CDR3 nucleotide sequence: TGTGCCAGCAGTTATTTGACAGCGACAGATACGCAGTATTTT.

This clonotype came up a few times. As DNA, the CDR3 is TGCAGCGTTGACGAACAGGGGGGAGAGAATGGCTACACCTTC. It encodes CSVDEQGGENGYTF. The V gene is TRBV29-1, the J gene TRBJ1-2; 8 bases line up with TRBD1. The V gene end was trimmed by 3 bases and the J gene end by 6 bases; junction bases not matched to a gene: 9. CDR1 is SQVTM, CDR2 ANQGSEA, per germline. The CDR3 consists of 14 residues.

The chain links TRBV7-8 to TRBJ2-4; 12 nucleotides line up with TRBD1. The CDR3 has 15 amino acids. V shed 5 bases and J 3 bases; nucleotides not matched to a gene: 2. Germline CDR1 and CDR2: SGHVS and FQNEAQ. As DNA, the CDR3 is TGTGCCAGCAGCGGGACAGGGGGCTACAAAAACATTCAGTACTTC. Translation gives CASSGTGGYKNIQYF.

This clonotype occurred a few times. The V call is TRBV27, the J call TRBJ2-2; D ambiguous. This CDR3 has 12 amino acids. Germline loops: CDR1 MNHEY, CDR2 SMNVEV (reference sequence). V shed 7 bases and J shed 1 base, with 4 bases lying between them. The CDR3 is CASTENTGELFF. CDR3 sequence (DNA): TGTGCCAGCACTGAGAACACCGGGGAGCTGTTTTTT.

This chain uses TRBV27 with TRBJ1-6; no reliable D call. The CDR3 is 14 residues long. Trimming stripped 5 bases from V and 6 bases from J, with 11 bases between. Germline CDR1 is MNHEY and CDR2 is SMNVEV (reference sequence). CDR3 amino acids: CASSIGLINSPLHF. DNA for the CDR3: TGTGCCAGCAGTATAGGACTGATTAATTCACCCCTCCACTTT.

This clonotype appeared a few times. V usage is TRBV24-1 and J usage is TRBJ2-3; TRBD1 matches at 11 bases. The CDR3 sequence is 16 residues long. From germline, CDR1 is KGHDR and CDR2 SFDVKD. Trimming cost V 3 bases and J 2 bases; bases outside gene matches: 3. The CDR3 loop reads CATSDGQGAVTDTQYF. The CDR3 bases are TGTGCCACCAGTGATGGACAGGGGGCAGTCACAGATACGCAGTATTTT.

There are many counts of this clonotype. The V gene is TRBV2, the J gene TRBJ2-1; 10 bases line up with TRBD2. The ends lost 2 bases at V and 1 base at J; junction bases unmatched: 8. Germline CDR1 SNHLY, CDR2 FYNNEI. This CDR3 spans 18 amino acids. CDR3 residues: CASSELPSGSASYNEQFF. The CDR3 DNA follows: TGTGCCAGCAGTGAATTGCCTAGCGGGAGTGCATCCTACAATGAGCAGTTCTTC. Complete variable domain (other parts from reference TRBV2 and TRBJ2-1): EPEVTQTPSHQVTQMGQEVILRCVPISNHLYFYWYRQILGQKVEFLVSFYNNEISEKSEIFDDQFSVERPDGSNFTLKIRSTKLEDSAMYFCASSELPSGSASYNEQFFGPGTRLTVL.